The subject of this entry is one T cell receptor (beta chain). There are many counts of this clonotype. Its antigen has not been determined. The sample holds no much larger clone one base away, and base qualities are not on file. cDNA synthesis used template-switch 5'RACE with a primer carrying a 10-nucleotide random unique molecular identifier tagging each TCR transcript. Every sequencing run covered 15-18 subjects and yielded more than 180 million TCR-beta sequences. The RNeasy kit was used for extraction of total RNA. The KAPA Real-time Library Amplification kit was used to amplify TCR-beta VDJ regions with primers for the TCR constant region and the 5'RACE anchor. Sample indexes and Illumina adaptors were added in a first PCR, after which library yield was increased in a second PCR. After purification with Ampure beads, the TCR product of roughly 650 bp was size-selected on a 2% E-gel SizeSelection system. Library quality was checked on a Bioanalyzer, concentration was measured with Qubit, and libraries were quantified with the Kapa Library Quantification kit before pooling. Libraries were sequenced paired-end 2 x 150 bp on an Illumina HiSeq 2500. To increase sequence diversity, about 25-31% phiX was spiked into each library pool. The study's own analysis went as follows. The quality-filtered reads were processed with the UMI-based MiGEC pipeline, whose error correction step removed more than 75% of the raw TCR sequences. IMGT germline references were used for alignment of VDJ genes, and clonotypes were defined by a unique CDR3 amino acid sequence together with V-J genes. VDJtools evaluated clonal expansion, Shannon diversity and CDR3 relatedness (CalcPairwiseDistances, ClusterSamples); CLCbio workbench built phylogenetic trees. A clone was classed as expanded if it had 8 or more unique UMIs, a cutoff based on coefficient-of-variation modelling across technical triplicates. TCRdb reprocessing: public reads trimmed at Q25 with fastp, clones called with MiXCR, in-frame beta chains kept. Every distinct CDR3 protein forms one entry, paired with its most common genes and DNA. Clone size and V and J calls follow TCRdb, not the original study. This sample has some 32,000 distinct CDR3 sequences in its table, and roughly 14% of those were observed once. The ten largest clones capture 25% to 35% of the sample.

Healthy controls were blood bank volunteers in Maryland, USA. Unsorted PBMC libraries were generated from 2 million PBMCs stored in RNAlater at -80 °C until RNA extraction. Peripheral blood was subjected to Ficoll-Hypaque density gradient centrifugation to isolate PBMCs, which were then cryopreserved in liquid nitrogen. The sample originates from a study of neurological immune-mediated disorders (dated by TCRdb to between 2018 and 2021). Study-wide context: Peripheral blood TCR-beta repertoires from patients with HTLV-I-associated myelopathy (HAM/TSP), patients with multiple sclerosis, and healthy controls were compared in the study using UMI-based sequencing. The cohort was made up of approximately 65 subjects, consisting of around 15 HAM/TSP patients, roughly 35 multiple sclerosis patients and around 20 healthy controls. The approximately 98 TCR-beta libraries included longitudinal samples, technical triplicates and paired sorted CD4+ and CD8+ T-cell subsets alongside PBMC samples.

The germline V gene yields SGHTA for CDR1 and FQGNSA for CDR2. The CDR3 holds 14 amino acids from the cysteine to the phenylalanine. Kept here is only the CDR3 DNA, which spans 42 bases and is read in frame from base 1. Between the V and J ends, shortened by 2 bases and 8 bases respectively, the junction contains 15 bases. What the study reported, not specific to this receptor: TCR clonal expansion was highest in HAM/TSP patients and lowest in MS patients, with MS patients falling below even healthy controls. Expanded clones from different subjects shared no identical CDR3 amino acid sequences, which suggests that TCR-beta repertoires were private in all groups.

The sequenced material came from PBMCs. The receptor comes from a man between 65 and 85 years old in good health. This chain joins TRBV7-2 to TRBJ1-1; a tentative D match to TRBD1 spans 5 bases. The DNA sequence is given as TGTGCCAGCAGCTTACGGGGCCCGTCCCAGGAAGCTTTCTTT. Its amino acids are CASSLRGPSQEAFF.